A single sample is the source of the 20 T cell receptor beta chains below, sequenced in a study of blood T cell repertoires in COVID-19. Sequenced by immunoSEQ multiplex PCR; TCRdb stores in-frame clones only, minus some. The sample gives roughly 180,000 clones, approximately 90% of which show up once; 3.5% to 5% is in the top ten. The sequenced sample consisted of peripheral blood. The receptors originated from a woman younger than 45 with acute or convalescent COVID-19.

The chain combines TRBV19 with TRBJ1-5, with TRBD1 matching 9 bases. CDR3 size: 16 residues. V was pared by 3 bases and J by 1 base, with 4 bases of the junction left unmatched. CDR1 and CDR2 (germline): LNHDA, SQIVND (reference sequence). The CDR3 is CASSITGGASNQPQHF. For the CDR3, the DNA is TGTGCCAGTAGTATTACAGGGGGCGCAAGCAATCAGCCCCAGCATTTT.

This chain joins TRBV30 and TRBJ2-7; 7 bases are a match to TRBD1. Germline V gene lookup returns CDR1 GTSNPN and CDR2 SVGIG (reference sequence). The CDR3 contains 14 residues. J was trimmed by 4 bases and V by 3 bases; bases with no gene match: 9. The CDR3 here is CAWSRPGQLYEQYF. CDR3 DNA sequence: TGTGCCTGGAGCCGGCCGGGACAGCTATACGAGCAGTACTTC.

The chain links TRBV11-3 to TRBJ2-3; D is undetermined. This CDR3 has 12 amino acids. V lost 5 bases to trimming and J lost 5 bases, with 8 bases between them. The germline gives CDR1 SGHNT, CDR2 YENEEA. This CDR3 is CASSVAVDTQYF. The CDR3 DNA sequence: TGTGCCAGCAGCGTAGCCGTAGATACGCAGTATTTT. The whole variable domain, filled in from reference TRBV11-3 and TRBJ2-3, reads EAGVVQSPRYKIIEKKQPVAFWCNPISGHNTLYWYLQNLGQGPELLIRYENEEAVDDSQLPKDRFSAERLKGVDSTLKIQPAELGDSAVYLCASSVAVDTQYFGPGTRLTVL.

The chain recombines TRBV2 with TRBJ1-2; TRBD1 agrees at 10 bases. Germline V gene sequence: CDR1 SNHLY, CDR2 FYNNEI. The CDR3 runs 12 residues. V shed 9 bases, J shed 10 bases, and the junction held 8 bases outside the gene matches. CDR3 in amino acids: CARSSGTGDYTF. The CDR3, as DNA: TGTGCCAGATCTTCCGGGACAGGGGACTACACCTTC.

The chain links TRBV30 to TRBJ1-4; 9 bases match TRBD1. Germline V CDR1 and CDR2: GTSNPN, SVGIG (reference sequence). The CDR3 totals 14 residues. The junction had 3 bases not matched to a gene; V was cut back by 0 bases and J by 7 bases. The CDR3 loop reads CAWSVLDRGEKLFF. CDR3 bases: TGTGCCTGGAGTGTCTTGGACAGGGGTGAAAAACTGTTTTTT.

This chain uses TRBV2 with TRBJ1-3; tentative D call: TRBD1 (5 bases). Germline CDR1 and CDR2: SNHLY and FYNNEI. V gave up 5 bases and J gave up 4 bases, with 12 bases separating them. The CDR3 has 14 amino acids. In DNA form, the CDR3 reads TGTGCCAGCAGTTGGGGCGATATCGGAAACACCATATATTTT. Translation: CASSWGDIGNTIYF.

V gene TRBV7-2 combines with J gene TRBJ2-1; tentative D call: TRBD2 (5 bases). V lost 11 bases and J lost 4, with 9 bases in between. CDR3 length: 11 residues. Germline V gives CDR1 SGHTA, CDR2 FQGNSA. CDR3 sequence reads: CAEAAYNEQFF. The CDR3 DNA follows: TGTGCCGAAGCGGCGTACAATGAGCAGTTCTTC.

This clone was seen only once. The chain links TRBV20-1 to TRBJ2-7, with D possibly being TRBD1 (5 bases). The CDR3 extends over 11 amino acids. With 3 bases removed from V and 10 bases from J, the gap between germline ends came to 13 bases. The germline V gene has CDR1 DFQATT and CDR2 SNEGSKA (reference sequence). CDR3 protein: CSASPWGGQYF. CDR3 coding DNA: TGCAGTGCTAGCCCCTGGGGCGGCCAGTACTTC.

V is TRBV30 and J is TRBJ1-2; 9 positions agree with TRBD1. This CDR3 region has 12 residues. Trimming removed 8 bases from V and 6 bases from J; junction bases left unmatched: 7. CDR1 and CDR2 from the germline V gene are GTSNPN and SVGIG (reference sequence). The CDR3 nucleotides are TGTGCCGGCCGGGACAGGGTGGATGGCTACACCTTC. It is translated as CAGRDRVDGYTF.

This clone has only one observation. The gene calls are TRBV19 and TRBJ2-6; D is uncertain. In germline, CDR1 is LNHDA, CDR2 SQIVND (reference sequence). The CDR3 extends over 15 amino acids. The V end was cut by 3 bases, the J end by 2 bases, with 8 bases between. The chain's CDR3 is CASSIVVAGANVLTF. The CDR3, as DNA: TGTGCCAGTAGTATTGTTGTCGCTGGGGCCAACGTCCTGACTTTC.

V gene TRBV14 combines with J gene TRBJ1-2, with D unresolved. V was cut by 5 bases and J by 2 bases, with 21 bases left in between. Germline V gene lookup returns CDR1 SGHDN and CDR2 FVKESK. There are 17 residues in the CDR3. CDR3 DNA: TGTGCCAGCAGCTCGAGCCCCCTTTCAGCGGGAAACTATGGCTACACCTTC. Translated, it gives CASSSSPLSAGNYGYTF.

V gene TRBV19 combines with J gene TRBJ2-3; 10 bases align to TRBD2. The trim removed 6 bases at V and 3 bases at J, leaving 6 bases unmatched. The CDR3 runs 15 residues. CDR1 and CDR2 (germline): LNHDA, SQIVND (reference sequence). For the CDR3, the DNA is TGTGCCAGTAGCAAGGGACTAGCGAGTACAGATACGCAGTATTTT. Encoded protein: CASSKGLASTDTQYF.

The sample holds one count of this clone. The junction differs from germline at one of its ends, possibly a read error. This rearrangement joins TRBV6-2 or TRBV6-3 to TRBJ2-1, with TRBD2 as a possible D gene (6 bases). This CDR3 comprises 13 residues. Germline V gives CDR1 MNHEY, CDR2 SVGEGT. The CDR3 is CASGRDSHNEQFF. Written as DNA, the CDR3 is TGTGCCAGCGGCCGGGACTCCCACAATGAGCAGTTCTTC.

V usage is TRBV2 and J usage is TRBJ1-6; 9 bases match TRBD1. Germline CDR1 is SNHLY and CDR2 is FYNNEI. CDR3 length: 15 amino acids. Trimming took 1 base from V and 8 from J; bases not matched to a gene: 3. The CDR3 loop reads CASSEDRQGDSPLHF. The CDR3 coding sequence is TGTGCCAGCAGTGAAGATCGACAGGGGGATTCACCCCTCCACTTT. Full variable domain (rest looked up from reference TRBV2 and TRBJ1-6): EPEVTQTPSHQVTQMGQEVILRCVPISNHLYFYWYRQILGQKVEFLVSFYNNEISEKSEIFDDQFSVERPDGSNFTLKIRSTKLEDSAMYFCASSEDRQGDSPLHFGNGTRLTVT.

The chain combines TRBV9 with TRBJ2-1; D ambiguous. From germline, CDR1 is SGDLS and CDR2 YYNGEE. The CDR3 consists of 12 residues. V shed 2 bases and J shed 10 bases, with 10 bases lying between them. The CDR3 spells CASSVREYEQFF. The CDR3 nucleotides are TGTGCCAGCAGCGTTCGAGAATACGAGCAGTTCTTC.

The chain recombines TRBV2 with TRBJ1-2; the match to TRBD1 covers 9 bases. Germline V gives CDR1 SNHLY, CDR2 FYNNEI. V shed 6 bases and J 5 bases; nucleotides not matched to a gene: 7. There are 14 residues in the CDR3. DNA of the CDR3: TGTGCCAGCAGACGACAGGGGGGCCCATATGGCTACACCTTC. Translated: CASRRQGGPYGYTF.

The chain recombines TRBV18 with TRBJ1-1, with D hard to call. Trimming stripped 3 bases from V and 3 bases from J, with 11 bases between. The CDR3 length is 14 residues. CDR1 KGHSH and CDR2 LQKENI come from the germline V gene. CDR3 bases: TGTGCCAGCTCACCTTTGTCCGGGGACACTGAAGCTTTCTTT. Translating gives CASSPLSGDTEAFF.

The chain uses TRBV7-9 and TRBJ2-7; no definite D call. Trimming cost V 5 bases and J 7 bases, with 9 bases left between them. The CDR3 length is 11 residues. Germline CDR1 and CDR2: SEHNR and FQNEAQ (reference sequence). The CDR3 reads CASSPLEEQYF. CDR3 coding DNA: TGTGCCAGCAGCCCCCTTGAGGAGCAGTACTTC.

This chain links TRBV27 with TRBJ2-3, with D perhaps TRBD1 (6 bases). Trimming removed 6 bases from V and 2 bases from J, with 15 bases in between. This CDR3 comprises 15 residues. In germline, CDR1 is MNHEY, CDR2 SMNVEV (reference sequence). The CDR3, as DNA: TGTGCCAGCAGGAACGACAGGACTTTCACAGATACGCAGTATTTT. Translated, it gives CASRNDRTFTDTQYF.

The chain employs TRBV29-1 and TRBJ1-2; D uncertain. Trimming pared 7 bases from V and 5 bases from J, leaving 5 bases between. The germline gives CDR1 SQVTM, CDR2 ANQGSEA. This CDR3 contains 9 residues. The CDR3 region has the DNA TGCAGCGACGGTTATGGCTACACCTTC. Amino acids: CSDGYGYTF.